This T cell receptor (beta chain) came from a study of memory CD4+ T cells and cytomegalovirus serostatus. Study summary: Healthy Belgian adult donors included several CMV-positive and some 24 CMV-negative people.

Single viable CD3+CD4+CD8-CD45RO+ cells were sorted as the memory CD4+ T cells. Serostatus was set by detecting CMV pp150, pp28, p38, p52 IgG. Profiled with immunoSEQ multiplex PCR; TCRdb holds only in-frame clones, not every one. This table holds 45,000 to 65,000 clones, approximately 78% found once. The CDR3 covers 16 residues. Germline-derived CDR1 and CDR2 are LGHNA and YSLEER. V was trimmed by 0 bases and J by 3 bases, leaving 9 bases between them. The source material was memory CD4+ T cells from blood. The rearrangement joins TRBV4-3 to TRBJ1-6; D is unresolved. This receptor was taken from an adult in good health and CMV-seronegative. The CDR3: CASSQDLAVYNSPLHF. CDR3 bases: TGCGCCAGCAGCCAAGATTTAGCAGTCTATAATTCACCCCTCCACTTT.